This T cell receptor (beta chain) is from a study of T cell responses to AZD1222 COVID-19 vaccine. Study results and caveats: The donor group comprised mostly white British people and more females; the analysis possibly underestimated clonal diversity. Per reports, nearly half of all spike-specific TCRs target regions that are unmutated in variants.

Germline-derived CDR1 and CDR2 are GTSNPN and SVGIG (reference sequence). The V and J ends lost 3 bases and 9 bases respectively, with 15 bases between them. This CDR3 comprises 14 residues. This clone was detected only a few times. What it binds is unknown. This table comes from immunoSEQ multiplex PCR, and its TCRdb copy is limited to in-frame clones, with some not included. This sample has more than 70,000 clones, with around nine tenths found just once. The sequence came from an adult in good health. The rearrangement uses TRBV30 and TRBJ1-6, with D tentatively TRBD1 (6 bases). Here the sequenced sample was peripheral blood, taken on day 0 of AZD1222 vaccination. CDR3 region: CAWSGGAESSPLHF. CDR3 nucleotides: TGTGCCTGGAGCGGGGGGGCGGAAAGTTCACCCCTCCACTTT.